The following is a T cell receptor (beta chain) sequence with its context. Its antigen is currently not known. One base away there is no much larger clone; base qualities are not given. The sample originates from a study of CD8+CD57+ T cells in acquired aplastic anemia (dated by TCRdb to the late 2010s). About the investigation overall: A mean of approximately 3 ug of DNA, ranging from roughly 0.2 to 30 ug, was extracted from sorted CD4+ and CD8+ cells. CD8+CD57+ expansion was defined as a frequency above the mean frequency observed in healthy subjects.

Broad study findings and their caveats: Around 27 CD8+ CDR3 sequences were found in both patients and controls but appeared to be highly expressed in patients and within the immunodominant clones of the patients. No significant difference in CD8+ Simpson's diversity was found between patients and healthy controls (P=0.060).

Genomic DNA was used as template for profiling of TCR beta VDJ combinations and CDR3 sequences. TCR repertoire sequencing was run on an Illumina HiSeq 2000. In the source study's methods: Repertoires were assessed using TRBV/TRBJ rearrangement plots, CDR3 size and DJ length profiles, and Simpson's diversity index. The immunodominant clone was defined as the most abundant DNA sequence in deep sequencing data. CDR3 amino acid sequences were checked for sharing between subjects and were compared against published repertoires and the VDJdb database. TCRdb cleaned the public reads at Q25 with fastp, built clones with MiXCR and kept in-frame beta chains. Under each unique CDR3 protein, matching rows form one entry showing the most common genes and DNA. TCRdb, rather than the study authors, made the V and J calls. This sample lists 200,000 to 300,000 distinct CDR3 sequences; around 82% were detected once. Approximately 40% of the sample is in the top ten clones.

Measured from the cysteine to the phenylalanine, the CDR3 is 16 residues long. CDR3 DNA is the only sequence kept; it has 48 bases, read in frame from the first base. Deletion took 5 bases off V and 8 bases off J, with a span of 24 bases between the germline ends. Based on the germline V gene, the CDR1 and CDR2 sequences are SGHVS and FQNEAQ. The patients picked for sequencing were ones in whom flow cytometry had shown an expansion of CD8+CD57+ cells. All patients had severe acquired aplastic anemia diagnosed by International Study of Aplastic Anemia and Agranulocytosis and Camitta criteria. Patients had received no therapy at the time of blood sampling. In this study, sorted CD4+ and CD8+ T cells from the blood of healthy subjects and of severe aplastic anemia patients had their TCR repertoires deep-sequenced. In the USA, patient enrollment took place under clinicaltrials.gov protocols 00001620, 01623167, 00001397, 00071045, 00081523 and 00961064. Ficoll-Paque density gradient centrifugation was used to isolate peripheral blood mononuclear cells. Before DNA extraction, CD4+ and CD8+ T cells were sorted with FACS or magnetic beads.

The source material was sorted CD4+, CD8+, or CD8+CD57+ T cells (not recorded which) from PBMCs. The chain uses TRBV7-8 and TRBJ1-1; a confident D gene designation cannot be given. The TCR was taken from a human donor with aplastic anemia. The CDR3 here reads CASSVEGGPVTPEAFF. The nucleotide sequence reads as follows: TGTGCCAGCAGCGTAGAGGGAGGTCCAGTGACCCCGGAAGCTTTCTTT. With all but the CDR3 taken from the reference TRBV7-8 and TRBJ1-1 genes, the full variable domain is: GAGVSQSPRYKVAKRGQDVALRCDPISGHVSLFWYQQALGQGPEFLTYFQNEAQLDKSGLPSDRFFAERPEGSVSTLKIQRTQQEDSAVYLCASSVEGGPVTPEAFFGQGTRLTVV.